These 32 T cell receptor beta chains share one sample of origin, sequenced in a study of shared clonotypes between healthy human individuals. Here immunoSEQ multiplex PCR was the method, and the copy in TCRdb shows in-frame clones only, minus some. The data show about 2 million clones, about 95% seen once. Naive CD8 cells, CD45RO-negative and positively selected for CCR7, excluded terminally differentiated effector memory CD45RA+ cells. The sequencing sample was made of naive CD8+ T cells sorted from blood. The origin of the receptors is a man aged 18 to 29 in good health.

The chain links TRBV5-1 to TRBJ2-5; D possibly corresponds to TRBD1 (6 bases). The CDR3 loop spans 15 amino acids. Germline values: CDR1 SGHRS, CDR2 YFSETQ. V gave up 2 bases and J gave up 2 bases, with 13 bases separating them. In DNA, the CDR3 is TGCGCCAGCAGCTTTCGACAGGACAGACAAGAGACCCAGTACTTC. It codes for CASSFRQDRQETQYF.

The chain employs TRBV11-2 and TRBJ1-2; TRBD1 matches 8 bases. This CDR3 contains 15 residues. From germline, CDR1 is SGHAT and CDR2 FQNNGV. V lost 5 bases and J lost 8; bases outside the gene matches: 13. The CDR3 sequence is CASSPRTGTGWGYTF. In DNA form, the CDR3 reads TGTGCCAGCAGCCCACGGACAGGGACGGGGTGGGGCTACACCTTC.

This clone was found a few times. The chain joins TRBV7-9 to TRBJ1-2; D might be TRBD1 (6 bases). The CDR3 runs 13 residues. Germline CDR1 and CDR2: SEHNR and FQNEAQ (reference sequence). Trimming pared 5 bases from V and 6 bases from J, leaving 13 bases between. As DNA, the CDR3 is TGTGCCAGCAGCGGAAGGACAGCGGATGGCTACACCTTC. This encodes CASSGRTADGYTF. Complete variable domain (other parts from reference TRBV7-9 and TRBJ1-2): DTGVSQNPRHKITKRGQNVTFRCDPISEHNRLYWYRQTLGQGPEFLTYFQNEAQLEKSRLLSDRFSAERPKGSFSTLEIQRTEQGDSAMYLCASSGRTADGYTFGSGTRLTVV.

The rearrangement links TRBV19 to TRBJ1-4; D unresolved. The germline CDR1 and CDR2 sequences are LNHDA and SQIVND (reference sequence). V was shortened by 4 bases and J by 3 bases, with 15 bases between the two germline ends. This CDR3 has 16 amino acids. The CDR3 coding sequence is TGTGCCAGTAGTACCCTCCCTCAGAAACCTAATGAAAAACTGTTTTTT. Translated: CASSTLPQKPNEKLFF.

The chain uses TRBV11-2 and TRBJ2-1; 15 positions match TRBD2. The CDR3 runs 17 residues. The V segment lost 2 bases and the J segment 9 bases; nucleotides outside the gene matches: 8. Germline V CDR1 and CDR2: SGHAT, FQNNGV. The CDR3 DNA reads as TGTGCCAGCAGCTTACTGTTTGGACTAGCGGGGGGGCTTGAGCAGTTCTTC. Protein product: CASSLLFGLAGGLEQFF. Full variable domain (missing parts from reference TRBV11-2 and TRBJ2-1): EAGVAQSPRYKIIEKRQSVAFWCNPISGHATLYWYQQILGQGPKLLIQFQNNGVVDDSQLPKDRFSAERLKGVDSTLKIQPAKLEDSAVYLCASSLLFGLAGGLEQFFGPGTRLTVL.

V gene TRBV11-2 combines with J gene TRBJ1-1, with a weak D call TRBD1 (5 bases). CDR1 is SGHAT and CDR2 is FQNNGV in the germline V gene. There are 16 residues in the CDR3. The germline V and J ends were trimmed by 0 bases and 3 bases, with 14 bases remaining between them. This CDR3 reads CASSLEAGLFYTEAFF. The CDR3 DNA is TGTGCCAGCAGCTTAGAAGCGGGACTCTTCTACACTGAAGCTTTCTTT.

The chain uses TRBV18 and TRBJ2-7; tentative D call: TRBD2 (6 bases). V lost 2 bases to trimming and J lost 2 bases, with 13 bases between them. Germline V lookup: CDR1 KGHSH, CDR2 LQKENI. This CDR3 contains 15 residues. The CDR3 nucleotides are TGTGCCAGCTCACCAAGGGACTCGGGAGCCTACGAGCAGTACTTC. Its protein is CASSPRDSGAYEQYF.

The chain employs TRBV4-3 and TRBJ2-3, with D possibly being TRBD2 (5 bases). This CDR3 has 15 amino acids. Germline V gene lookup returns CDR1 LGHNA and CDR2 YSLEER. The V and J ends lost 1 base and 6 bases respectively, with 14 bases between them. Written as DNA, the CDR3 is TGCGCCAGCAGCCAAGGACGAGGGAGTTTCGATACGCAGTATTTT. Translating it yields CASSQGRGSFDTQYF.

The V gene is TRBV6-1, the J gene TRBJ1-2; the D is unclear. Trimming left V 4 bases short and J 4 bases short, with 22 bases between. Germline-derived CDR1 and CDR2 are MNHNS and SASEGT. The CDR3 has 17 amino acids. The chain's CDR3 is CASSAGRAGEATYGYTF. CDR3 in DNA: TGTGCCAGCAGTGCGGGTCGGGCAGGTGAGGCCACCTATGGCTACACCTTC.

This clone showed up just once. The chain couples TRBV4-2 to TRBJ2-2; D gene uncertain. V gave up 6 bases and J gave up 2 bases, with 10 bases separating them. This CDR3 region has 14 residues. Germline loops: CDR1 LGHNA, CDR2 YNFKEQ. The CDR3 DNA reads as TGTGCCAGCAGTCCTTTACAAAACACCGGGGAGCTGTTTTTT. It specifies CASSPLQNTGELFF.

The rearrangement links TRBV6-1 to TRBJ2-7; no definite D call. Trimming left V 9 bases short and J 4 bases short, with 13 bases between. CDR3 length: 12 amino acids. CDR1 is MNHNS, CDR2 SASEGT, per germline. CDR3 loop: CASRNSDYEQYF. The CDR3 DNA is TGTGCCAGTCGGAACAGCGATTACGAGCAGTACTTC.

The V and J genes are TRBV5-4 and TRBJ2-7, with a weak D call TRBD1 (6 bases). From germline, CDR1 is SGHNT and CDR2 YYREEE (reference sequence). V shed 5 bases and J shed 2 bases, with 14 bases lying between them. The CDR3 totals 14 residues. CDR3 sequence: CASRGWGHPYEQYF. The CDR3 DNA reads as TGTGCCAGCAGAGGGTGGGGACACCCCTACGAGCAGTACTTC.

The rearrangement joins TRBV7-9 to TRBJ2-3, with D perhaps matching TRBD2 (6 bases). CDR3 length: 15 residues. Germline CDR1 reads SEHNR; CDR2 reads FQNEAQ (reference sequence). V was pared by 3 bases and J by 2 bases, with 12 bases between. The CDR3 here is CASSLGGGLTDTQYF. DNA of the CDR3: TGTGCCAGCAGCTTGGGGGGAGGTCTCACAGATACGCAGTATTTT.

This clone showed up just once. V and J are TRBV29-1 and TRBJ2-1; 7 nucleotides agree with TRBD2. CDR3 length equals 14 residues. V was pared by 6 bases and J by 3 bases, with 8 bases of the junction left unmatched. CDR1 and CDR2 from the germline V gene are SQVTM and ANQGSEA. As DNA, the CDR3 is TGCAGCGTCGTACTAGCGCCCGACTACAATGAGCAGTTCTTC. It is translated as CSVVLAPDYNEQFF.

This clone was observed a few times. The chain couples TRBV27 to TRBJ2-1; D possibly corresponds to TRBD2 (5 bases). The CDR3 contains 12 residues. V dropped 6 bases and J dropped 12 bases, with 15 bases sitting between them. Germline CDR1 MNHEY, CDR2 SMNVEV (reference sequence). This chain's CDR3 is CASSPTTGMQFF. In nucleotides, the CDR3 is TGTGCCAGCAGCCCAACCACCGGGATGCAGTTCTTC.

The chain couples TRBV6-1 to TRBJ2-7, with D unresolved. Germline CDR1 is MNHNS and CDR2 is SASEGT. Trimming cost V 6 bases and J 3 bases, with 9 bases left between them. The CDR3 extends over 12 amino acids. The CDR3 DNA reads TGTGCCAGCAGGATAGGGTACTACGAGCAGTACTTC. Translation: CASRIGYYEQYF.

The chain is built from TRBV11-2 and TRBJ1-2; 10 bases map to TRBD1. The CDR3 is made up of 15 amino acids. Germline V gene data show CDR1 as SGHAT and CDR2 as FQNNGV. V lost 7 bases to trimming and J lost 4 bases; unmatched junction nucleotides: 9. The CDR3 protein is CASTKGGQGTYGYTF. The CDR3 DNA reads TGTGCCAGCACTAAGGGGGGACAGGGGACCTATGGCTACACCTTC.

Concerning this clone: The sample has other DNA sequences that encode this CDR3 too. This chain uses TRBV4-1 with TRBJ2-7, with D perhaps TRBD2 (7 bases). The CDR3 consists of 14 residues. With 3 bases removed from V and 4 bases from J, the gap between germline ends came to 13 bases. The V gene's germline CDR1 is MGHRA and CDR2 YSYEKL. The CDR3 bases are TGCGCCAGCAGCCAGAGGGGGGGCAGGTACGAGCAGTACTTC. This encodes CASSQRGGRYEQYF.

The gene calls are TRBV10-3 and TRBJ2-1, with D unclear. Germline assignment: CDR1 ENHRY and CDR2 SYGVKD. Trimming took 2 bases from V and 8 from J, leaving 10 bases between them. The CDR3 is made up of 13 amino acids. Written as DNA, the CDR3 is TGTGCCATCAGTGAGGAAAGGTGGTATGAGCAGTTCTTC. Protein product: CAISEERWYEQFF.

The CDR3 here is CASSFLGGPTEAFF. As DNA, the CDR3 is TGTGCCAGCAGCTTTTTAGGGGGGCCCACTGAAGCTTTCTTT. V gene TRBV7-6 combines with J gene TRBJ1-1, with D possibly being TRBD1 (6 bases). The CDR3 length is 14 residues. V shed 3 bases and J shed 4 bases, with 12 bases lying between them. The V gene's germline CDR1 is SGHVS and CDR2 FNYEAQ.

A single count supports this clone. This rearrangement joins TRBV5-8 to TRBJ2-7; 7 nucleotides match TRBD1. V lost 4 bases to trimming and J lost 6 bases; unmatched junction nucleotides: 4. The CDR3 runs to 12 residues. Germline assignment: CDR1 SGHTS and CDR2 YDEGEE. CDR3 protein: CASSLRGSEQYF. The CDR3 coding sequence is TGTGCCAGCAGCCTCAGGGGGAGCGAGCAGTACTTC.

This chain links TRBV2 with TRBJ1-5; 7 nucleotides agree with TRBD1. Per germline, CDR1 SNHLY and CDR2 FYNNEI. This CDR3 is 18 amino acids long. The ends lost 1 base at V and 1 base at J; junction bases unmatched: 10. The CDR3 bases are TGTGCCAGCAGTGAAGAGTCGGTAGGGGGCTGGAGCAATCAGCCCCAGCATTTT. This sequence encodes CASSEESVGGWSNQPQHF.

CDR3 residues: CASSYSVGTSTYEQYF. CDR3 in DNA: TGTGCCAGCAGTTACTCGGTCGGGACAAGTACCTACGAGCAGTACTTC. This sequence joins TRBV6-5 and TRBJ2-7; maybe TRBD1 (6 bases). Trimming removed 0 bases from V and 2 bases from J, with 14 bases in between. The V gene's germline CDR1 is MNHEY and CDR2 SVGAGI. The CDR3 contains 16 residues.

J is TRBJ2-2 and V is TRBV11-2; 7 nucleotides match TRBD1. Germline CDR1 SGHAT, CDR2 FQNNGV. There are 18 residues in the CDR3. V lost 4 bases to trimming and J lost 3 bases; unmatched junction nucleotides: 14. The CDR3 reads CASSSSLRTGWDTGELFF. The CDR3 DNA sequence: TGTGCCAGCAGCTCTAGCCTCCGGACAGGTTGGGACACCGGGGAGCTGTTTTTT.

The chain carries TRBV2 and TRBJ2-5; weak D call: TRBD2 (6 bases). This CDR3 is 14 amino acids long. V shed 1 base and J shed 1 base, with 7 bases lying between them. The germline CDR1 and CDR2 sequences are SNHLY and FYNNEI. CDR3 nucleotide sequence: TGTGCCAGCAGTGAAGTGGGGGGCCAAGAGACCCAGTACTTC. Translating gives CASSEVGGQETQYF.

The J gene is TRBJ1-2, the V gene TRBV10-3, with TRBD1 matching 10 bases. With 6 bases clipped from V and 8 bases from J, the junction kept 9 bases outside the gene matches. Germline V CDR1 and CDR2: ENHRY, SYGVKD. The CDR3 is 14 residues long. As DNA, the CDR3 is TGTGCCATCAGAAATCCGGGACAGGGGTTGGGCTACACCTTC. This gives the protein CAIRNPGQGLGYTF.

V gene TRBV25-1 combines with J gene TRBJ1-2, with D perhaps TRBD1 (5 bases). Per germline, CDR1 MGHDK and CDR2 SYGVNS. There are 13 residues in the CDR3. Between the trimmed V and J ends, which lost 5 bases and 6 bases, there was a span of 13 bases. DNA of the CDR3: TGTGCCAGCAGTCCCCTGGGAGGGGATGGCTACACCTTC. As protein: CASSPLGGDGYTF.

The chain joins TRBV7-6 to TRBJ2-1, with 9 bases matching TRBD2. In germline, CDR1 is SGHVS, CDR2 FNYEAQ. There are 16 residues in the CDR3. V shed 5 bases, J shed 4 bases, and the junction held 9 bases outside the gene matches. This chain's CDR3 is CASSSRTSALYNEQFF. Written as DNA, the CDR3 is TGTGCCAGCAGCAGCAGGACTAGCGCGTTATACAATGAGCAGTTCTTC.

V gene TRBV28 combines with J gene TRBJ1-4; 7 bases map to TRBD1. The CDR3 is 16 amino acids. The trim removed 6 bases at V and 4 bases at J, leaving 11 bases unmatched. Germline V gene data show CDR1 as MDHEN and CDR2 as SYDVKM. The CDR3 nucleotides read TGTGCCAGCAGAGGGGGGCAGGGGGACCTTAATGAAAAACTGTTTTTT. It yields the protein CASRGGQGDLNEKLFF.

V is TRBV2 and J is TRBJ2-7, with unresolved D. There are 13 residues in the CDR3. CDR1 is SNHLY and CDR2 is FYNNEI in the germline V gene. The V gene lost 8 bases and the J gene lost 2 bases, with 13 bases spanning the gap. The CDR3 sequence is CASHYSDPYEQYF. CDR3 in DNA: TGTGCCAGCCATTACAGTGACCCCTACGAGCAGTACTTC.

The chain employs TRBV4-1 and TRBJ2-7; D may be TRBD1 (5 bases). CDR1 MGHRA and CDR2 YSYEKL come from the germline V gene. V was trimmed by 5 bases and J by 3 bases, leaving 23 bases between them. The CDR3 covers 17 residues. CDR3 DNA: TGCGCCAGCAGCAAAGGGGCAGGGCCCTCATCGATCTACGAGCAGTACTTC. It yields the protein CASSKGAGPSSIYEQYF.

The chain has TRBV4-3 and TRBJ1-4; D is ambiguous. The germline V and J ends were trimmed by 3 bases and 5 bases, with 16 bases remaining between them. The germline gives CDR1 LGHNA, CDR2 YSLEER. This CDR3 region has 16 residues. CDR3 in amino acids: CASSQARELPNEKLFF. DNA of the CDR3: TGCGCCAGCAGCCAGGCCCGGGAGCTCCCCAATGAAAAACTGTTTTTT.